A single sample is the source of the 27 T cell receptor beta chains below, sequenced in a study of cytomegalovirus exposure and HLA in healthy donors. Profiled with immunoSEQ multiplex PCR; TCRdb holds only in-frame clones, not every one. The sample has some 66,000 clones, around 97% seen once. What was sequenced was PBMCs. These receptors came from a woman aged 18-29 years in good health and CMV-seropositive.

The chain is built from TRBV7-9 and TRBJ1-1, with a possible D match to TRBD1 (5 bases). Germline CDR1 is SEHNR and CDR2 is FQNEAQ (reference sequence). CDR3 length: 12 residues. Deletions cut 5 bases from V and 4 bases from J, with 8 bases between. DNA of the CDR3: TGTGCCAGCAGCCCTGACAGCACTGAAGCTTTCTTT. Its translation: CASSPDSTEAFF.

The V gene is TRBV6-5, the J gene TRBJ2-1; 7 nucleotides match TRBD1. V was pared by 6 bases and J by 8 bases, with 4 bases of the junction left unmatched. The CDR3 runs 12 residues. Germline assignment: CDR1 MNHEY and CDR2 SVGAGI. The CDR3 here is CASRTGNDEQFF. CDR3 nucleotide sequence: TGTGCCAGCAGGACAGGGAATGATGAGCAGTTCTTC.

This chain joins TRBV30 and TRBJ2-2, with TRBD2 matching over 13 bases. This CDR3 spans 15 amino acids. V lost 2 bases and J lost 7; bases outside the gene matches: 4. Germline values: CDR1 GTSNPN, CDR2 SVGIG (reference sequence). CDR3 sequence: CAWSITSGRGGELFF. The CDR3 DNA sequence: TGTGCCTGGAGTATCACTAGCGGGAGGGGCGGGGAGCTGTTTTTT.

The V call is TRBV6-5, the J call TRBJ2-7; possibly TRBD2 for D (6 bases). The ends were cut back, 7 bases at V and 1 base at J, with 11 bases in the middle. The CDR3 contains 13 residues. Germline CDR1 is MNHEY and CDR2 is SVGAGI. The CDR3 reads CASTGDLSYEQYF. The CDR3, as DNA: TGTGCCAGCACCGGGGACTTGTCCTACGAGCAGTACTTC.

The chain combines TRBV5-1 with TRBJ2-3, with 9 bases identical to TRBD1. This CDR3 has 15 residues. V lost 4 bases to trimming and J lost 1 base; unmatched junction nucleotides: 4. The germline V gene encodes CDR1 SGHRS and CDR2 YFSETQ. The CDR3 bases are TGCGCCAGCAGCGCCCGGACAGGGGGCACAGATACGCAGTATTTT. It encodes CASSARTGGTDTQYF.

CDR3 DNA: TGTGCCAGCAGTTTCCCGGGACAGCCTCCCTACGAGCAGTACTTC. The encoded protein is CASSFPGQPPYEQYF. The chain is built from TRBV7-9 and TRBJ2-7, with TRBD1 matching 7 bases. V gave up 6 bases and J gave up 2 bases; unmatched junction bases: 10. The germline V gene has CDR1 SEHNR and CDR2 FQNEAQ (reference sequence). The CDR3 spans 15 residues. Complete variable domain (other parts from reference TRBV7-9 and TRBJ2-7): DTGVSQNPRHKITKRGQNVTFRCDPISEHNRLYWYRQTLGQGPEFLTYFQNEAQLEKSRLLSDRFSAERPKGSFSTLEIQRTEQGDSAMYLCASSFPGQPPYEQYFGPGTRLTVT.

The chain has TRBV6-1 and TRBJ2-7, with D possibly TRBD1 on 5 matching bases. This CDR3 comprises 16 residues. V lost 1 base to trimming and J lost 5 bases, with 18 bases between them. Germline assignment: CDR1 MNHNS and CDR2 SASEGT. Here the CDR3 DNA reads TGTGCCAGCAGTGAAGTTGGGCCAGGGTGGTTGCACGAGCAGTACTTC. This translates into CASSEVGPGWLHEQYF.

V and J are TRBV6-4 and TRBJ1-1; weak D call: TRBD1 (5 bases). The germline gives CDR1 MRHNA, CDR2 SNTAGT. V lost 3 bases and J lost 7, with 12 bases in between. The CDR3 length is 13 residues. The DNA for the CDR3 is TGTGCCAGCAGTGAAGTTCGGGGGGGTGAAGCTTTCTTT. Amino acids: CASSEVRGGEAFF.

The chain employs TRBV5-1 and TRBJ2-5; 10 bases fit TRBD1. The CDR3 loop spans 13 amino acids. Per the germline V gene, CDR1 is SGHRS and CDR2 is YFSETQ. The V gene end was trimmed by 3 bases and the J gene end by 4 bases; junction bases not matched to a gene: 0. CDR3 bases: TGCGCCAGCAGCTGGGACAGGGGAGAGACCCAGTACTTC. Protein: CASSWDRGETQYF.

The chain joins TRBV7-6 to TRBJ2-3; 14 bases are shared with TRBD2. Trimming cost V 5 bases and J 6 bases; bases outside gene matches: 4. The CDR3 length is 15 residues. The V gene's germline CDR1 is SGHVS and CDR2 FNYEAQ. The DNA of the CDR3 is TGTGCCAGCAGCCTGACTAGCGGGAGGGCCGATACGCAGTATTTT. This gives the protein CASSLTSGRADTQYF. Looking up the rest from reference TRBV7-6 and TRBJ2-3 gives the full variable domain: GAGVSQSPRYKVTKRGQDVALRCDPISGHVSLYWYRQALGQGPEFLTYFNYEAQQDKSGLPNDRFSAERPEGSISTLTIQRTEQRDSAMYRCASSLTSGRADTQYFGPGTRLTVL.

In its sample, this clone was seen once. CDR3 in DNA: TGTGCCAGCAGTTATGCCGGGGTTAGGAAGACCCAGTACTTC. Translating it yields CASSYAGVRKTQYF. The rearrangement joins TRBV6-5 to TRBJ2-5; a possible D gene is TRBD2 (5 bases). The germline V gene has CDR1 MNHEY and CDR2 SVGAGI. The CDR3 has 14 residues. Trimming took 3 bases from V and 6 from J, leaving 14 bases between them.

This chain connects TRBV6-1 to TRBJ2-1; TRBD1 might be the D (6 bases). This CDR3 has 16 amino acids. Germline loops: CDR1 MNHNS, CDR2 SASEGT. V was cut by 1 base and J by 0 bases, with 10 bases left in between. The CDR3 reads CASSEGQESSYNEQFF. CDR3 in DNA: TGTGCCAGCAGTGAAGGACAGGAGAGCTCCTACAATGAGCAGTTCTTC.

CDR3 loop: CASSQDTGTLNTEAFF. DNA of the CDR3: TGTGCCAGCAGCCAAGATACCGGGACATTGAACACTGAAGCTTTCTTT. The chain combines TRBV14 with TRBJ1-1, with D possibly matching TRBD1 (6 bases). V lost 0 bases, J lost 0 bases, and 11 bases lay in between. CDR1 SGHDN and CDR2 FVKESK come from the germline V gene. The CDR3 runs to 16 residues.

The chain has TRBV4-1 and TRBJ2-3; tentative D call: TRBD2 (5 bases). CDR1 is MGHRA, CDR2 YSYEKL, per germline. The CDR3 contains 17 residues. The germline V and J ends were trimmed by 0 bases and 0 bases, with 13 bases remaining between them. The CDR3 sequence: CASSQDPPGSSTDTQYF. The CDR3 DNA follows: TGCGCCAGCAGCCAAGATCCCCCGGGGTCAAGCACAGATACGCAGTATTTT.

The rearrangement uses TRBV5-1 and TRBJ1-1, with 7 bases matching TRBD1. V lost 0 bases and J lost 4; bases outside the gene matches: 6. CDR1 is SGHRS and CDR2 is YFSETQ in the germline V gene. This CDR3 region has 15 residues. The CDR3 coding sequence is TGCGCCAGCAGCTTGGTACAGGGGAGGACCACTGAAGCTTTCTTT. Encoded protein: CASSLVQGRTTEAFF.

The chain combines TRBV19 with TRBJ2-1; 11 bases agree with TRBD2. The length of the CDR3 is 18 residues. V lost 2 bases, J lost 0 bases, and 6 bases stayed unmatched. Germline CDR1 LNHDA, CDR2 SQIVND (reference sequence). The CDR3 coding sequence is TGTGCCAGTAGTATATTAGGGACTAGCGGTAGCTCCTACAATGAGCAGTTCTTC. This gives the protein CASSILGTSGSSYNEQFF.

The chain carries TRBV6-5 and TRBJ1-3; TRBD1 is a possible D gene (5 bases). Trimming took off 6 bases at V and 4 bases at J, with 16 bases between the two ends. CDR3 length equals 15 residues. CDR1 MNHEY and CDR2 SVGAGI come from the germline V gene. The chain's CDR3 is CASSRDDGGGNTIYF. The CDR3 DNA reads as TGTGCCAGCAGCCGGGACGACGGGGGAGGAAACACCATATATTTT.

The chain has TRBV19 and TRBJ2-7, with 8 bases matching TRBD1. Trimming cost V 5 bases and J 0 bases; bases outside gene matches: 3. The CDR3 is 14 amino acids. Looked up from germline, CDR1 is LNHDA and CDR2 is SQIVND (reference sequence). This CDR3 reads CASSHRGSSYEQYF. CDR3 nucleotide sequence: TGTGCCAGTAGTCACAGGGGGAGCTCCTACGAGCAGTACTTC.

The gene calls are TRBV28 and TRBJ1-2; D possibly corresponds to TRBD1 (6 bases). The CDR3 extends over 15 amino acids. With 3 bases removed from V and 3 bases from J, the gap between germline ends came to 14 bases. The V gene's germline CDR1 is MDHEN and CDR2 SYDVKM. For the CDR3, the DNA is TGTGCCAGCAGTTTCCTCCCTCCAGGGGACTATGGCTACACCTTC. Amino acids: CASSFLPPGDYGYTF.

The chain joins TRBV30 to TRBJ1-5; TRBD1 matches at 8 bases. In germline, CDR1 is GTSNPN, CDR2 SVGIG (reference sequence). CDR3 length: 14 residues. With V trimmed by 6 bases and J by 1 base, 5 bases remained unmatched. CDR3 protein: CACTGGRSNQPQHF. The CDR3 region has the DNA TGTGCCTGCACAGGGGGAAGGAGCAATCAGCCCCAGCATTTT.

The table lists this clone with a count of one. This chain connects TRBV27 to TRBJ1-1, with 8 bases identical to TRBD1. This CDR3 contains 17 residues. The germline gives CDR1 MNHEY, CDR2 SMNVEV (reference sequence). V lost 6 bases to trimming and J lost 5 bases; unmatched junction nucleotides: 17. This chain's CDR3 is CASSPRAGGMVGTEAFF. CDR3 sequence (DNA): TGTGCCAGCAGCCCAAGAGCAGGGGGCATGGTAGGGACTGAAGCTTTCTTT.

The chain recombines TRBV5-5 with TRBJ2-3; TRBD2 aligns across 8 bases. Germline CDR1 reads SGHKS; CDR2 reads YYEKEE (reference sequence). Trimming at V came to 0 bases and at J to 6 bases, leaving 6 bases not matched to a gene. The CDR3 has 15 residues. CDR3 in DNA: TGTGCCAGCAGCTTGGAAGCGGGAGCTTTGGATACGCAGTATTTT. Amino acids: CASSLEAGALDTQYF.

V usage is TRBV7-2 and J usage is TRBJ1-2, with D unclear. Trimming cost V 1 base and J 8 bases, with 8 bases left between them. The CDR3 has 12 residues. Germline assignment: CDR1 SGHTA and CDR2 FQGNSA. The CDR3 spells CASSLDGEGYTF. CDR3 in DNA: TGTGCCAGCAGCTTAGACGGGGAAGGCTACACCTTC.

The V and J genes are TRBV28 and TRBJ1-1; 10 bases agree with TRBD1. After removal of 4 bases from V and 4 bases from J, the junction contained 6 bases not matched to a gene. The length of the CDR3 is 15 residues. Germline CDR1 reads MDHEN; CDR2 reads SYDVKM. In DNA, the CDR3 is TGTGCCAGCAGTTCCGGACAGGGGGTCAGCACTGAAGCTTTCTTT. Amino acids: CASSSGQGVSTEAFF.

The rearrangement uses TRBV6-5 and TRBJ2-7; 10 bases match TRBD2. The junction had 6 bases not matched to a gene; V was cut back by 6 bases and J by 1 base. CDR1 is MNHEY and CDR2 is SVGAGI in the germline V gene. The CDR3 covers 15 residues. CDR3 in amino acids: CASREGLAFSYEQYF. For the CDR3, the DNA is TGTGCCAGCAGGGAGGGACTAGCGTTTTCCTACGAGCAGTACTTC.

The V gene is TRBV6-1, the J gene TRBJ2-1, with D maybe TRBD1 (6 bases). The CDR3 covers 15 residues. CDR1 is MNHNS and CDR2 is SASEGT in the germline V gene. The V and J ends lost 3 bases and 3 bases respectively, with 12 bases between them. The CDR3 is CASSDGQWYYNEQFF. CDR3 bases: TGTGCCAGCAGTGATGGACAGTGGTACTACAATGAGCAGTTCTTC.

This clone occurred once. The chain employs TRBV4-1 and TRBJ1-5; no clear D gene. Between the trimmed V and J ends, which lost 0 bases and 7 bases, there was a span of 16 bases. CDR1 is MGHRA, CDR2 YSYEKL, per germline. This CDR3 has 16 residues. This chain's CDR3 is CASSQDQAGGQQPQHF. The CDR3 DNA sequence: TGCGCCAGCAGCCAAGATCAAGCGGGAGGGCAACAGCCCCAGCATTTT.